These 23 T cell receptor beta chains were sequenced from one sample in a study of control samples from healthy donors and cancer patients. Clones were sequenced by immunoSEQ multiplex PCR, and TCRdb holds only the in-frame ones, with some missing. The sample lists about 170,000 clones; over 85% were seen once. Sequenced input: blood. These receptors all stem from a woman aged 55-70 years in good health.

The genes are TRBV4-3 and TRBJ1-5; tentative D call: TRBD1 (5 bases). Germline lookup yields CDR1 LGHNA and CDR2 YSLEER. Trimming shortened V by 0 bases and J by 6 bases, and 12 bases separated the two germline ends. The CDR3 spans 15 residues. The CDR3 reads CASSQEAGGAQPQHF. CDR3 in DNA: TGCGCCAGCAGCCAAGAGGCCGGGGGTGCTCAGCCCCAGCATTTT.

The V and J genes are TRBV6-5 and TRBJ1-4; perhaps TRBD1 as D (5 bases). The germline gives CDR1 MNHEY, CDR2 SVGAGI. Trimming cost V 4 bases and J 2 bases, with 11 bases left between them. This CDR3 spans 15 amino acids. CDR3 sequence (DNA): TGTGCCAGCAGTTTCCTCGGGGCTACTAATGAAAAACTGTTTTTT. This codes for CASSFLGATNEKLFF.

This chain uses TRBV4-3 with TRBJ1-1; tentatively, D is TRBD1 (5 bases). From germline, CDR1 is LGHNA and CDR2 YSLEER. This CDR3 is 14 amino acids long. V was shortened by 3 bases and J by 5 bases, with 13 bases between the two germline ends. CDR3 sequence: CASSHQGGGTEAFF. CDR3 in DNA: TGCGCCAGCAGCCACCAGGGTGGAGGGACTGAAGCTTTCTTT.

J is TRBJ2-5 and V is TRBV7-2; no definite D call. From germline, CDR1 is SGHTA and CDR2 FQGNSA. CDR3 length: 14 amino acids. V was shortened by 4 bases and J by 1 base, with 10 bases between the two germline ends. CDR3 region: CASSSVGVQETQYF. In DNA form, the CDR3 reads TGTGCCAGCAGCTCCGTTGGGGTCCAAGAGACCCAGTACTTC. Supplemented by reference TRBV7-2 and TRBJ2-5, the full variable domain reads GAGVSQSPSNKVTEKGKDVELRCDPISGHTALYWYRQSLGQGLEFLIYFQGNSAPDKSGLPSDRFSAERTGGSVSTLTIQRTQQEDSAVYLCASSSVGVQETQYFGPGTRLLVL.

The chain employs TRBV6-2 or TRBV6-3 and TRBJ1-1; D not resolved. This CDR3 region has 12 residues. V shed 4 bases and J shed 7 bases, with 10 bases lying between them. From germline, CDR1 is MNHEY and CDR2 SVGEGT. The CDR3 loop reads CASSFWTGEAFF. The CDR3 nucleotides are TGTGCCAGCAGTTTCTGGACGGGTGAAGCTTTCTTT.

The CDR3 sequence is CASSYDRVNTEAFF. In DNA, the CDR3 is TGTGCCAGCTCATACGACAGGGTGAACACTGAAGCTTTCTTT. The chain links TRBV18 to TRBJ1-1; 7 positions match TRBD1. The CDR3 loop spans 14 amino acids. The V gene's germline CDR1 is KGHSH and CDR2 LQKENI. V dropped 5 bases and J dropped 0; count of bases not matched to a gene: 3.

This clone is a singleton in its sample. CDR3 loop: CASSSVGGQLNEKLFF. DNA for the CDR3: TGTGCCAGCAGCTCAGTTGGGGGACAGCTTAATGAAAAACTGTTTTTT. The chain carries TRBV7-6 and TRBJ1-4; 7 nucleotides match TRBD1. The CDR3 length is 16 residues. Germline V CDR1 and CDR2: SGHVS, FNYEAQ. Losses at the gene ends were 4 bases for V and 4 bases for J; bases not matched to a gene: 9.

V usage is TRBV5-1 and J usage is TRBJ2-5, with 9 bases matching TRBD2. Germline values: CDR1 SGHRS, CDR2 YFSETQ. The CDR3 totals 16 residues. J gave up 5 bases and V 0 bases, and 8 bases lay outside the gene matches. The CDR3 DNA reads as TGCGCCAGCAGCTTGGTTTTGGGACTAGCTTCGGAGACCCAGTACTTC. The encoded protein is CASSLVLGLASETQYF.

This chain connects TRBV7-2 to TRBJ1-2; TRBD1 aligns across 8 bases. The CDR3 extends over 15 amino acids. Germline assignment: CDR1 SGHTA and CDR2 FQGNSA. V shed 5 bases, J shed 7 bases, and the junction held 12 bases outside the gene matches. CDR3 residues: CASSPRDRGVSGYTF. In DNA, the CDR3 is TGTGCCAGCAGCCCTCGAGACAGGGGAGTGAGTGGCTACACCTTC.

The chain combines TRBV2 with TRBJ1-2; 11 bases fit TRBD1. The germline V gene encodes CDR1 SNHLY and CDR2 FYNNEI. Trimming cost V 4 bases and J 5 bases; bases outside gene matches: 3. The CDR3 loop spans 14 amino acids. The CDR3 reads CASSVGDRGYGYTF. As DNA, the CDR3 is TGTGCCAGCAGTGTGGGGGACAGGGGGTATGGCTACACCTTC. Filled out from reference TRBV2 and TRBJ1-2, the complete variable domain reads EPEVTQTPSHQVTQMGQEVILRCVPISNHLYFYWYRQILGQKVEFLVSFYNNEISEKSEIFDDQFSVERPDGSNFTLKIRSTKLEDSAMYFCASSVGDRGYGYTFGSGTRLTVV.

The genes are TRBV18 and TRBJ1-4; D gene uncertain. CDR3 length: 12 amino acids. Trimming stripped 6 bases from V and 8 bases from J, with 10 bases between. Germline CDR1 is KGHSH and CDR2 is LQKENI. DNA of the CDR3: TGTGCCAGCTCCCTGAGCGGAGAAAAACTGTTTTTT. Its translation: CASSLSGEKLFF.

The V and J genes are TRBV19 and TRBJ1-1; no firm D call. V was cut by 0 bases and J by 7 bases, with 15 bases left in between. In germline, CDR1 is LNHDA, CDR2 SQIVND (reference sequence). The CDR3 totals 15 residues. CDR3 sequence: CASSIDHGRINEAFF. The CDR3 nucleotides read TGTGCCAGTAGTATAGATCACGGGAGGATTAATGAAGCTTTCTTT.

This chain joins TRBV19 and TRBJ2-2, with 8 bases lining up with TRBD2. V was clipped by 6 bases and J by 4 bases; unmatched bases: 7. Germline CDR1 and CDR2: LNHDA and SQIVND (reference sequence). CDR3 length equals 15 residues. The CDR3 region is CASRPRGGRTGELFF. The CDR3 DNA is TGTGCCAGTAGGCCTCGGGGGGGGCGCACCGGGGAGCTGTTTTTT.

The V call is TRBV5-8, the J call TRBJ1-1; D unresolved. The germline V gene has CDR1 SGHTS and CDR2 YDEGEE. The CDR3 consists of 12 residues. The ends were cut back, 0 bases at V and 5 bases at J, with 5 bases in the middle. This CDR3 reads CASSLVRTEAFF. The CDR3 DNA sequence: TGTGCCAGCAGCTTGGTTCGTACTGAAGCTTTCTTT.

This chain links TRBV6-5 with TRBJ1-4, with 8 bases aligning to TRBD1. The trim removed 5 bases at V and 8 bases at J, leaving 7 bases unmatched. Looked up from germline, CDR1 is MNHEY and CDR2 is SVGAGI. CDR3 length: 14 residues. This CDR3 is CASSRTGRGEKLFF. CDR3 DNA sequence: TGTGCCAGCAGTAGGACAGGGAGGGGAGAAAAACTGTTTTTT.

The V and J genes are TRBV7-9 and TRBJ1-4; 9 bases are shared with TRBD1. CDR3 size: 14 residues. The ends lost 6 bases at V and 4 bases at J; junction bases unmatched: 3. Per the germline V gene, CDR1 is SEHNR and CDR2 is FQNEAQ (reference sequence). The CDR3 bases are TGTGCCAGCAGTCCGACAGGGGGTAATGAAAAACTGTTTTTT. Its protein is CASSPTGGNEKLFF.

The rearrangement links TRBV6-5 to TRBJ2-7, with 7 bases matching TRBD1. This CDR3 spans 15 amino acids. From germline, CDR1 is MNHEY and CDR2 SVGAGI. With V trimmed by 6 bases and J by 1 base, 9 bases remained unmatched. This CDR3 reads CASSFDRQGSYEQYF. DNA for the CDR3: TGTGCCAGCAGCTTCGACCGACAGGGTTCCTACGAGCAGTACTTC.

The chain couples TRBV30 to TRBJ1-2; D remains ambiguous. CDR3 length equals 13 residues. Germline V gene data show CDR1 as GTSNPN and CDR2 as SVGIG (reference sequence). Deletions cut 0 bases from V and 7 bases from J, with 12 bases between. The CDR3 spells CAWSVEGVSGYTF. The CDR3 bases are TGTGCCTGGAGTGTAGAGGGAGTTTCTGGCTACACCTTC.

This rearrangement joins TRBV2 to TRBJ2-1; D unclear. The CDR3 spans 14 residues. V dropped 3 bases and J dropped 2 bases, with 8 bases sitting between them. Germline lookup yields CDR1 SNHLY and CDR2 FYNNEI. This CDR3 reads CASSDEVTYNEQFF. CDR3 in DNA: TGTGCCAGCAGTGATGAGGTAACCTACAATGAGCAGTTCTTC.

This chain uses TRBV10-1 with TRBJ2-1; the D call may be TRBD1 or TRBD2 (5 bases each). CDR3 length: 14 residues. Trimming stripped 3 bases from V and 7 bases from J, with 13 bases between. CDR1 and CDR2 from the germline V gene are WNHNN and SYGVQD (reference sequence). CDR3 sequence (DNA): TGCGCCAGCAGTGACCCGGGGCTTCGGAATGAGCAGTTCTTC. Its translation: CASSDPGLRNEQFF.

This sequence joins TRBV9 and TRBJ1-6; a weak D match, TRBD1 (5 bases). This CDR3 contains 14 residues. Germline lookup yields CDR1 SGDLS and CDR2 YYNGEE. Trimming took 1 base from V and 7 from J, leaving 9 bases between them. CDR3 residues: CASSVIGENSPLHF. CDR3 DNA: TGTGCCAGCAGCGTAATAGGGGAAAATTCACCCCTCCACTTT.

This chain connects TRBV5-1 to TRBJ2-1; D tentatively reads TRBD1 or TRBD2 (5 bases each). There are 14 residues in the CDR3. Trimming cost V 4 bases and J 12 bases, with 20 bases left between them. Germline CDR1 reads SGHRS; CDR2 reads YFSETQ. The CDR3 is CASSRDPHNELQFF. DNA for the CDR3: TGCGCCAGCAGCAGGGACCCACACAATGAGTTGCAGTTCTTC.

The gene calls are TRBV29-1 and TRBJ2-3; 10 bases agree with TRBD2. Germline CDR1 reads SQVTM; CDR2 reads ANQGSEA. V lost 4 bases, J lost 5 bases, and 15 bases stayed unmatched. The CDR3 totals 17 residues. Written as DNA, the CDR3 is TGCAGCGTTGGTTCTAGCGGGGGTCGGGTTTTTAGAGATACGCAGTATTTT. This sequence encodes CSVGSSGGRVFRDTQYF.